These 29 T cell receptor beta chains were all obtained from the same sample, sequenced in a study of CD8 T cells in ankylosing spondylitis. General observations from the study: Seemingly distinctive of ankylosing spondylitis blood was a TCR beta motif formed by eight highly homologous variants.

TCRdb reprocessed the 5' RACE reads via MiXCR and lists one record per CDR3 protein. The sample gives hundreds of thousands of distinct CDR3 sequences, approximately 17% of which show up once; approximately 0.93% is in the top ten. Their antigens remain unidentified. Specimen: blood, either unsorted or a sorted T cell fraction (not recorded which). Source of these receptors: a male donor with ankylosing spondylitis.

This sequence joins TRBV29-1 and TRBJ2-3; D might be TRBD2 (6 bases). Germline V gene lookup returns CDR1 SQVTM and CDR2 ANQGSEA. This CDR3 has 16 residues. The V end was cut by 0 bases, the J end by 2 bases, with 15 bases between. In nucleotides, the CDR3 is TGCAGCGTTGAAGATCCCCCCGGGACTTTCACAGATACGCAGTATTTT. This encodes CSVEDPPGTFTDTQYF.

This clonotype was counted between two and nine times. V is TRBV3-1 and J is TRBJ1-2; 8 bases map to TRBD1. There are 15 residues in the CDR3. The germline CDR1 and CDR2 sequences are LGHDT and YNNKEL (reference sequence). Trimming at V came to 3 bases and at J to 3 bases, leaving 6 bases not matched to a gene. Here the CDR3 DNA reads TGTGCCAGCAGCCAGGCCGACAGGGGACACTATGGCTACACCTTC. It is translated as CASSQADRGHYGYTF.

In this sample, this clonotype turned up a few times. The V gene is TRBV9, the J gene TRBJ1-4, with 7 bases lining up with TRBD1. The germline V gene has CDR1 SGDLS and CDR2 YYNGEE. The CDR3 runs to 15 residues. V lost 3 bases to trimming and J lost 8 bases; unmatched junction nucleotides: 10. The CDR3 is CASSGRDSSREKLFF. The CDR3 region has the DNA TGTGCCAGCAGCGGACGGGACAGCTCTAGGGAAAAACTGTTTTTT.

This chain links TRBV7-8 with TRBJ1-3; 7 bases match TRBD1. Germline loops: CDR1 SGHVS, CDR2 FQNEAQ. Unmatched junction bases numbered 6, after V lost 4 bases and J lost 0 bases. The CDR3 loop spans 16 amino acids. CDR3 coding DNA: TGTGCCAGCAGCTCTGGGACAGCTTTCTCTGGAAACACCATATATTTT. Translated, it gives CASSSGTAFSGNTIYF.

This clonotype was counted only a few times. The rearrangement uses TRBV18 and TRBJ2-7, with D perhaps matching TRBD1 (6 bases). V was clipped by 3 bases and J by 1 base, with 16 bases between them. Germline CDR1 is KGHSH and CDR2 is LQKENI. This CDR3 has 16 residues. As DNA, the CDR3 is TGTGCCAGCTCACCGGCGGCGAAAGGGGGTTCCTACGAGCAGTACTTC. Residues: CASSPAAKGGSYEQYF.

The rearrangement uses TRBV28 and TRBJ1-1; 8 nucleotides agree with TRBD1. Germline lookup yields CDR1 MDHEN and CDR2 SYDVKM. The length of the CDR3 is 17 residues. Trimming cost V 5 bases and J 0 bases; bases outside gene matches: 11. CDR3 coding DNA: TGTGCCAGCAGTCAAGTCCGGGACAGGATTCTGAACACTGAAGCTTTCTTT. Residues: CASSQVRDRILNTEAFF.

This clonotype was detected only a few times. The gene calls are TRBV7-9 and TRBJ2-3; tentative D call: TRBD2 (6 bases). The germline CDR1 and CDR2 sequences are SEHNR and FQNEAQ (reference sequence). The V gene lost 4 bases and the J gene lost 0 bases, with 11 bases spanning the gap. The CDR3 totals 15 residues. CDR3 loop: CASSSVGGSTDTQYF. CDR3 nucleotide sequence: TGTGCCAGCAGCTCGGTGGGGGGTAGCACAGATACGCAGTATTTT. Full variable domain (missing parts from reference TRBV7-9 and TRBJ2-3): DTGVSQNPRHKITKRGQNVTFRCDPISEHNRLYWYRQTLGQGPEFLTYFQNEAQLEKSRLLSDRFSAERPKGSFSTLEIQRTEQGDSAMYLCASSSVGGSTDTQYFGPGTRLTVL.

This clonotype was seen at least ten times. The rearrangement uses TRBV5-5 and TRBJ2-1, with a tentative D call TRBD2 (7 bases). The CDR3 is 16 residues long. The germline V gene encodes CDR1 SGHKS and CDR2 YYEKEE (reference sequence). Deletions cut 3 bases from V and 7 bases from J, with 20 bases between. CDR3 nucleotide sequence: TGTGCCAGCAGCTCCCGATTGGGGGCGGGAGAAAATGAGCAGTTCTTC. This gives the protein CASSSRLGAGENEQFF.

This clonotype has just one count. The chain has TRBV11-3 and TRBJ2-1, with 9 bases lining up with TRBD2. Germline V lookup: CDR1 SGHNT, CDR2 YENEEA. The V and J ends lost 5 bases and 3 bases, in that order; junction bases with no gene match: 11. This CDR3 is 17 amino acids long. In nucleotides, the CDR3 is TGTGCCAGCAGCCCAGGGCGTGCGGGAGGGGACTACAATGAGCAGTTCTTC. Its translation: CASSPGRAGGDYNEQFF.

The V and J genes are TRBV20-1 and TRBJ2-7; tentatively, D is TRBD2 (6 bases). Germline lookup yields CDR1 DFQATT and CDR2 SNEGSKA (reference sequence). There are 14 residues in the CDR3. V was cut by 3 bases and J by 5 bases, with 17 bases left in between. In nucleotides, the CDR3 is TGCAGTGCTAGGCCGGGACTCACCTTTGACGAGCAGTACTTC. It specifies CSARPGLTFDEQYF.

The chain has TRBV20-1 and TRBJ2-5, with a weak D call TRBD2 (5 bases). V lost 5 bases to trimming and J lost 5 bases, with 21 bases between them. CDR3 size: 15 residues. Per germline, CDR1 DFQATT and CDR2 SNEGSKA (reference sequence). CDR3: CSAGKLGRREETQYF. CDR3 in DNA: TGCAGTGCTGGCAAACTAGGGCGGAGAGAGGAGACCCAGTACTTC.

The V and J genes are TRBV18 and TRBJ2-6; the D gene is possibly TRBD2 (5 bases). CDR1 is KGHSH and CDR2 is LQKENI in the germline V gene. V was shortened by 1 base and J by 0 bases, with 13 bases between the two germline ends. This CDR3 has 18 amino acids. CDR3 coding DNA: TGTGCCAGCTCACCACTGGAGGCAGACCTCTCTGGGGCCAACGTCCTGACTTTC. As protein: CASSPLEADLSGANVLTF.

This clonotype was seen only a few times. The chain links TRBV5-1 to TRBJ2-1; TRBD2 matches at 7 bases. V trimming: 4 bases; J trimming: 6 bases; junction bases outside the gene matches: 13. This CDR3 has 16 residues. Germline values: CDR1 SGHRS, CDR2 YFSETQ. Here the CDR3 reads CASSGGVVRAGNEQFF. In nucleotides, the CDR3 is TGCGCCAGCAGCGGGGGGGTAGTACGGGCAGGCAATGAGCAGTTCTTC.

This clonotype was found many times. The chain joins TRBV12-3 or TRBV12-4 to TRBJ1-6; D not resolved. The ends were cut back, 6 bases at V and 0 bases at J, with 9 bases in the middle. The CDR3 length is 15 residues. The CDR3 sequence is CASSRLSSYNSPLHF. The CDR3 bases are TGTGCCAGCAGCCGACTGAGCTCCTATAATTCACCCCTCCACTTT.

This chain uses TRBV20-1 with TRBJ2-7, with a possible D match to TRBD1 (6 bases). This CDR3 is built from 16 residues. The V end lost 0 bases, the J end lost 5 bases, and 20 bases lay between the germline ends. Germline V lookup: CDR1 DFQATT, CDR2 SNEGSKA (reference sequence). CDR3 nucleotide sequence: TGCAGTGCTAGAGATCCCTCGTTTGGGACATCTGACGAGCAGTACTTC. It is translated as CSARDPSFGTSDEQYF.

There are a few counts of this clonotype. In nucleotides, the CDR3 is TGCAGTGCGCCTCAGGGACTAGCGGTATCCTACGAGCAGTACTTC. Amino acids: CSAPQGLAVSYEQYF. V gene TRBV20-1 combines with J gene TRBJ2-7; TRBD2 aligns across 11 bases. The germline CDR1 and CDR2 sequences are DFQATT and SNEGSKA (reference sequence). This CDR3 comprises 15 residues. The V and J ends lost 6 bases and 1 base, in that order; junction bases with no gene match: 8.

This chain connects TRBV20-1 to TRBJ2-7; no firm D call. Germline V gives CDR1 DFQATT, CDR2 SNEGSKA (reference sequence). Trimming stripped 2 bases from V and 7 bases from J, with 18 bases between. CDR3 size: 14 residues. CDR3 DNA sequence: TGCAGTGCTAGACCACCGGCACAAACGGGTGAGCAGTACTTC. Translation gives CSARPPAQTGEQYF.

In its sample, this clonotype was seen a few times. CDR3 nucleotide sequence: TGTGCCAGCAGCTTAGCCTCTTCACCCCTCCACTTT. Translation gives CASSLASSPLHF. The chain joins TRBV7-2 to TRBJ1-6; D gene unclear. CDR1 is SGHTA, CDR2 FQGNSA, per germline. CDR3 length equals 12 residues. Trimming took off 0 bases at V and 9 bases at J, with 3 bases between the two ends.

This clonotype was counted between two and nine times. Sequence at one end of the junction differs from germline and may be a read error. The chain uses TRBV5-1 and TRBJ2-5; D tentatively reads TRBD1 or TRBD2 (6 bases each). The CDR3 has 14 residues. Germline loops: CDR1 SGHRS, CDR2 YFSETQ. The CDR3 nucleotides read TGCGCTAGCAGTCCCAGCGGAGGGGGGGAGACCCAGTACTTC. Translation: CASSPSGGGETQYF.

In nucleotides, the CDR3 is TGTGCCGGCGGTAGCGGGAGTGGTAACACCGGGGAGCTGTTTTTT. It translates to CAGGSGSGNTGELFF. The rearrangement uses TRBV28 and TRBJ2-2; 9 nucleotides line up with TRBD2. The J segment lost 2 bases and the V segment lost 11 bases, leaving 9 bases of the junction unmatched. Per germline, CDR1 MDHEN and CDR2 SYDVKM. There are 15 residues in the CDR3.

This clonotype showed up just a few times. This chain uses TRBV12-3 or TRBV12-4 with TRBJ2-3, with 11 bases aligning to TRBD2. With V trimmed by 8 bases and J by 2 bases, 6 bases remained unmatched. The CDR3 consists of 15 residues. DNA for the CDR3: TGTGCCAGCGTACTAGCGGGGGTACACACAGATACGCAGTATTTT. This translates into CASVLAGVHTDTQYF.

Ten or more counts support this clonotype. The rearrangement uses TRBV5-1 and TRBJ1-5; D remains unclear. Germline lookup yields CDR1 SGHRS and CDR2 YFSETQ. The CDR3 loop spans 13 amino acids. Trimming took 2 bases from V and 3 from J, leaving 6 bases between them. CDR3 loop: CASSFGDNQPQHF. Written as DNA, the CDR3 is TGCGCCAGCAGCTTTGGGGACAATCAGCCCCAGCATTTT.

This rearrangement joins TRBV5-6 to TRBJ2-7; 9 bases fit TRBD2. The CDR3 is 16 residues long. Germline CDR1 is SGHDT and CDR2 is YYEEEE. J lost 7 bases, V lost 0 bases, and 11 bases had no gene match. Here the CDR3 DNA reads TGTGCCAGCAGCTTGGCCACGGGACTAGCCTCCCAGGAGCAGTACTTC. Protein: CASSLATGLASQEQYF. Full variable domain (remainder filled in from reference TRBV5-6 and TRBJ2-7): DAGVTQSPTHLIKTRGQQVTLRCSPKSGHDTVSWYQQALGQGPQFIFQYYEEEERQRGNFPDRFSGHQFPNYSSELNVNALLLGDSALYLCASSLATGLASQEQYFGPGTRLTVT.

J is TRBJ1-1 and V is TRBV9; possibly TRBD1 for D (5 bases). The CDR3 extends over 15 amino acids. The germline V and J ends were trimmed by 0 bases and 5 bases, with 14 bases remaining between them. Per germline, CDR1 SGDLS and CDR2 YYNGEE. CDR3 in DNA: TGTGCCAGCAGCGTAGGGCCCTTGGGGGAAACTGAAGCTTTCTTT. It is translated as CASSVGPLGETEAFF.

This clonotype was observed a handful of times. The chain carries TRBV7-3 and TRBJ1-1, with D perhaps matching TRBD1 (6 bases). Germline CDR1 reads SGHTA; CDR2 reads FQGTGA. The V end was cut by 5 bases, the J end by 7 bases, with 14 bases between. This CDR3 contains 13 residues. The CDR3 region is CASSPNHRDEAFF. The DNA of the CDR3 is TGTGCCAGCAGCCCAAACCACAGGGATGAAGCTTTCTTT.

V is TRBV7-8 and J is TRBJ1-5; D is unclear. CDR3 size: 14 residues. CDR1 and CDR2 (germline): SGHVS, FQNEAQ. The V and J ends lost 3 bases and 0 bases respectively, with 6 bases between them. The CDR3 here is CASSFIYSNQPQHF. The CDR3 nucleotides are TGTGCCAGCAGCTTCATTTATAGCAATCAGCCCCAGCATTTT.

This clonotype has more than one count but fewer than ten. The V gene is TRBV6-1, the J gene TRBJ1-1, with 12 bases matching TRBD1. The CDR3 extends over 15 amino acids. J gave up 1 base and V 5 bases, and 2 bases lay outside the gene matches. Per germline, CDR1 MNHNS and CDR2 SASEGT. The CDR3 spells CASSPGQGANTEAFF. CDR3 nucleotide sequence: TGTGCCAGCAGTCCGGGACAGGGGGCGAACACTGAAGCTTTCTTT.

The rearrangement uses TRBV11-3 and TRBJ2-3, with 7 bases lining up with TRBD2. The junction had 3 bases not matched to a gene; V was cut back by 4 bases and J by 5 bases. CDR1 and CDR2 from the germline V gene are SGHNT and YENEEA. The CDR3 is made up of 13 amino acids. The CDR3 region has the DNA TGTGCCAGCAGCTCCCCGGGGGGAGATACGCAGTATTTT. Protein sequence: CASSSPGGDTQYF.

This clonotype was observed a few times. The chain couples TRBV28 to TRBJ1-3; D perhaps matches TRBD1 (6 bases). V was trimmed by 8 bases and J by 3 bases, leaving 17 bases between them. The germline gives CDR1 MDHEN, CDR2 SYDVKM. The CDR3 spans 15 residues. The CDR3 sequence is CASHPGRGGGNTIYF. The CDR3 nucleotides are TGTGCCAGCCACCCGGGACGAGGGGGTGGAAACACCATATATTTT.